The entry below gives a single TCR beta chain sequence along with its context. What it recognizes is unknown. CDR3 length: 17 amino acids. CDR1 is SGHTA, CDR2 FQGNSA, per germline. With V trimmed by 4 bases and J by 5 bases, 14 bases remained unmatched. This specimen belongs to a study of regulatory dendritic cells for organ transplantation. This table comes from immunoSEQ multiplex PCR, and its TCRdb copy is limited to in-frame clones, with some not included. Found here are 30,000 to 35,000 clones, 85% to 90% of them singletons; the top ten hold 0.05% to 0.07%. CD4+ or CD8+ T cells were sorted as naive CD45RA+ or memory CD45RO+. Study-wide results and limits: Considerable individual heterogeneity was seen in alloreactive memory CD8+ T cells. Resting memory CD8+ T cells held the most alloreactive clonotypes.

The sample consisted of naive CD4+ T cells from blood. The sample's subset: CD45RA+ naive T cells. V gene TRBV7-2 combines with J gene TRBJ2-4, with TRBD1 matching 7 bases. The source is a human donor in good health. Here the CDR3 reads CASSSLLFRDSENIQYF. The DNA of the CDR3 is TGTGCCAGCAGCTCCCTTTTATTTCGGGACAGCGAAAACATTCAGTACTTC.